This T cell receptor beta chain was sequenced for a study of type 1 regulatory T cells. Study overall: This in vitro CD4 product, T-allo10, is enriched for Tr1 cells and alloantigen-specific.

The germline V and J ends were trimmed by 3 bases and 1 base, with 3 bases remaining between them. Germline lookup yields CDR1 SGHAT and CDR2 FQNNGV. The CDR3 spans 12 residues. Each CDR3 protein gets one entry after TCRdb re-called the reads with MiXCR. The data contain 70,000 or so distinct CDR3 sequences, less than 25% of them seen just once; the ten biggest clones take up under 8.5%. General study findings and limits: Tr1 cells had a more restricted TCR repertoire than non-Tr1 cells.

About this clonotype itself: The antigen remains undetermined.

The origin of this receptor is a human donor in good health. The chain uses TRBV11-2 and TRBJ1-1, with D unresolved. Source material: cultured type 1 regulatory T (Tr1) cells, either the whole culture or a sorted fraction (not recorded which). The CDR3 region is CASSFGNTEAFF. CDR3 in DNA: TGTGCCAGCAGCTTTGGGAACACTGAAGCTTTCTTT. The full variable domain, its missing parts supplied by reference TRBV11-2 and TRBJ1-1, is EAGVAQSPRYKIIEKRQSVAFWCNPISGHATLYWYQQILGQGPKLLIQFQNNGVVDDSQLPKDRFSAERLKGVDSTLKIQPAKLEDSAVYLCASSFGNTEAFFGQGTRLTVV.